Detailed here is one T cell receptor (beta chain). The antigen remains unidentified. The junction had 4 bases not matched to a gene; V was cut back by 0 bases and J by 4 bases. Germline CDR1 is PRHDT and CDR2 is FYEKMQ (reference sequence). The CDR3 is made up of 15 amino acids. The method was immunoSEQ multiplex PCR; TCRdb's version includes in-frame clones alone and lacks a portion of them. The sample records 120,000 or so clones, 80% to 90% being singletons. The entry originates in a study of T cell responses to AZD1222 COVID-19 vaccine. About the study: Some second doses came at about 4 weeks and others at about 12 weeks; these were pooled.

General study findings and limits: Repertoires in all cases were sampled only once the peak T cell response had passed.

This sequence joins TRBV13 and TRBJ1-2; 8 nucleotides agree with TRBD1. This clonotype was obtained from an adult in good health. The sample was peripheral blood, taken on day 0 of AZD1222 vaccination. This CDR3 is CASSLGIDRGYGYTF. The CDR3 DNA reads as TGTGCCAGCAGCTTAGGGATCGACAGGGGCTATGGCTACACCTTC.